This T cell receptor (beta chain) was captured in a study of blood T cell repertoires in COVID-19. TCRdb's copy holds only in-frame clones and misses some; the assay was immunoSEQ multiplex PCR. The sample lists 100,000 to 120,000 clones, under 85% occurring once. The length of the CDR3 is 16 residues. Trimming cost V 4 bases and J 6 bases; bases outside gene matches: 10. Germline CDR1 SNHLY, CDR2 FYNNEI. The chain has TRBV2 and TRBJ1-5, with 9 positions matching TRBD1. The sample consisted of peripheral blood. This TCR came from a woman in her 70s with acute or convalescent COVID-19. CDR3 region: CASSAEMGQGGQPQHF. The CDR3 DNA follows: TGTGCCAGCAGTGCAGAAATGGGACAGGGTGGTCAGCCCCAGCATTTT.